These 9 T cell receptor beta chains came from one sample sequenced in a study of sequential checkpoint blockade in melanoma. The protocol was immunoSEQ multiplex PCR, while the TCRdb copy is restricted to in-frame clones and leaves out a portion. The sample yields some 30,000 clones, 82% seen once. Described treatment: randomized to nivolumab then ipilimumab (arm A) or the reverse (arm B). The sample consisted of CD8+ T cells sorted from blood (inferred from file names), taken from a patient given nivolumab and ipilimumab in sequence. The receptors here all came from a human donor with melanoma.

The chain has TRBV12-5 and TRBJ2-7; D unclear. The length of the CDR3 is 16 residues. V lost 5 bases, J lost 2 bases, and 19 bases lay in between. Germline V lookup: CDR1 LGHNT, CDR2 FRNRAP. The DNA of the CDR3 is TGTGCTAGTGGTCCCGAGTTGATGGGCATGCCCTACGAGCAGTACTTC. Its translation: CASGPELMGMPYEQYF.

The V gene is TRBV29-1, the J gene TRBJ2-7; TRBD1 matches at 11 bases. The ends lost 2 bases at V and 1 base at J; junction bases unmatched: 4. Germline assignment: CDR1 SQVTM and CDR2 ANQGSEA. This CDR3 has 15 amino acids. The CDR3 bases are TGCAGCGTTGAACTGGACAGGGGGCTTTCCTACGAGCAGTACTTC. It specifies CSVELDRGLSYEQYF.

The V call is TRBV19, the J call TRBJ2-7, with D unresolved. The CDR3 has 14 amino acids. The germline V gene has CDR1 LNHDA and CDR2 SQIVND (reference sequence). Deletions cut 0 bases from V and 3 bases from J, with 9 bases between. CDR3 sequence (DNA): TGTGCCAGTAGTATAGATCTGGAGAACTACGAGCAGTACTTC. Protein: CASSIDLENYEQYF.

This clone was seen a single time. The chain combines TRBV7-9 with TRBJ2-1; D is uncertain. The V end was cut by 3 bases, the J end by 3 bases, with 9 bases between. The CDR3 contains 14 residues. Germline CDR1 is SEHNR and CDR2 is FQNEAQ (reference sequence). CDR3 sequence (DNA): TGTGCCAGCAGCTTGGCTGGAGTCTACAATGAGCAGTTCTTC. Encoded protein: CASSLAGVYNEQFF.

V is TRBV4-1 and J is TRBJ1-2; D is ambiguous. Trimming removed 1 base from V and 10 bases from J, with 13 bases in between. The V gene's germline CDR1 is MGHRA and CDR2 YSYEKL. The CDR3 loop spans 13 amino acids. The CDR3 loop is CASSQVSGPAYTF. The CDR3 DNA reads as TGCGCCAGCAGCCAAGTTTCAGGCCCTGCCTACACCTTC.

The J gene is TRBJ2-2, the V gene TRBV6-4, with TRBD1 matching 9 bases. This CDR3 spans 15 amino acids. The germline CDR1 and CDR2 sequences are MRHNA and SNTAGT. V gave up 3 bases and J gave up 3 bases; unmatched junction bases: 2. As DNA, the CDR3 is TGTGCCAGCAGTGAACAGGGGGCGGACACCGGGGAGCTGTTTTTT. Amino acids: CASSEQGADTGELFF.

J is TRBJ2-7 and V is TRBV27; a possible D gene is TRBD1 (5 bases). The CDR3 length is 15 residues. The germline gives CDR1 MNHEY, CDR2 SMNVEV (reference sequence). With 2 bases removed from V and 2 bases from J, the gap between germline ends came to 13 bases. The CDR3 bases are TGTGCCAGCAGTTTACGGGTGAAGGGGCCCTACGAGCAGTACTTC. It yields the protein CASSLRVKGPYEQYF.

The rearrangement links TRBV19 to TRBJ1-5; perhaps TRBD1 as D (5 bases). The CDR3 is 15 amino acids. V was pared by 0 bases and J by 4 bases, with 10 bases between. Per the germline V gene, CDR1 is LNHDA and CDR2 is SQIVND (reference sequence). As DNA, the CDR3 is TGTGCCAGTAGTATAGATCTGGACACAAATCAGCCCCAGCATTTT. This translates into CASSIDLDTNQPQHF.

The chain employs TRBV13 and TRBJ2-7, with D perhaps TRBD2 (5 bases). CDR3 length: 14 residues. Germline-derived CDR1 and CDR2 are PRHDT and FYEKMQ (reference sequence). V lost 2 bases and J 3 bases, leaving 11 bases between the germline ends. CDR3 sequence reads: CASSLRDGDYEQYF. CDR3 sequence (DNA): TGTGCCAGCAGCTTAAGAGACGGGGACTACGAGCAGTACTTC.